The 19 T cell receptor beta chains in this list originate from one sample, sequenced in a study of blood T cell repertoires in COVID-19. Assay used: immunoSEQ multiplex PCR; TCRdb lists only in-frame clones, some missing. The sample contains around 290,000 clones, about 93% of which appear only once. The sample taken for sequencing was PBMCs or T cells enriched from blood (not recorded which). The receptor set was obtained from a woman aged 25 to 39 who had recovered from COVID-19.

J is TRBJ1-1 and V is TRBV27, with 8 bases lining up with TRBD1. The V gene end was trimmed by 8 bases and the J gene end by 3 bases; junction bases not matched to a gene: 8. From germline, CDR1 is MNHEY and CDR2 SMNVEV (reference sequence). The CDR3 sequence is 14 residues long. Here the CDR3 reads CASRAGGFYTEAFF. The CDR3 DNA reads as TGTGCCAGCCGGGCAGGGGGCTTTTACACTGAAGCTTTCTTT.

This clone turned up a few times. The V gene is TRBV6-5, the J gene TRBJ1-1; no definite D call. Looked up from germline, CDR1 is MNHEY and CDR2 is SVGAGI. V shed 5 bases and J shed 5 bases, with 12 bases lying between them. The CDR3 has 13 amino acids. This CDR3 reads CASSPTLTTEAFF. In DNA, the CDR3 is TGTGCCAGCAGTCCTACTCTAACGACTGAAGCTTTCTTT.

The J gene is TRBJ2-7, the V gene TRBV5-1; D gene unclear. The CDR3 consists of 14 residues. From germline, CDR1 is SGHRS and CDR2 YFSETQ. The V end was cut by 0 bases, the J end by 5 bases, with 12 bases between. The CDR3, as DNA: TGCGCCAGCAGCTTGGGGGCGCCCCCCGACGAGCAGTACTTC. Its translation: CASSLGAPPDEQYF. The entire variable domain, with the rest obtained from reference TRBV5-1 and TRBJ2-7, is as follows: KAGVTQTPRYLIKTRGQQVTLSCSPISGHRSVSWYQQTPGQGLQFLFEYFSETQRNKGNFPGRFSGRQFSNSRSEMNVSTLELGDSALYLCASSLGAPPDEQYFGPGTRLTVT.

The chain links TRBV19 to TRBJ1-4; TRBD1 matches at 7 bases. This CDR3 is 15 amino acids long. Germline V gene lookup returns CDR1 LNHDA and CDR2 SQIVND (reference sequence). J lost 10 bases, V lost 6 bases, and 14 bases had no gene match. CDR3 protein: CASRNRGTEPGKLFF. The CDR3 DNA is TGTGCCAGTAGAAACAGGGGAACAGAACCAGGAAAACTGTTTTTT.

The J gene is TRBJ2-7, the V gene TRBV2; 7 nucleotides agree with TRBD1. The germline CDR1 and CDR2 sequences are SNHLY and FYNNEI. The J segment lost 4 bases and the V segment lost 6 bases, leaving 12 bases of the junction unmatched. The CDR3 totals 15 residues. The DNA for the CDR3 is TGTGCCAGCAGGGTCACAGGGGTAAGAGGATACGAGCAGTACTTC. The encoded protein is CASRVTGVRGYEQYF.

The chain combines TRBV21-1 with TRBJ1-5; the table's D call, TRBD1, has no DNA check behind it. TRBV21-1 is designated a pseudogene. This CDR3 is built from 11 residues. The CDR3 coding sequence is TGTGCCAGCACCAACATTCAGCCCCAGCATTTT. It encodes CASTNIQPQHF.

This chain uses TRBV4-3 with TRBJ2-1; D unclear. The V gene lost 1 base and the J gene lost 0 bases, with 10 bases spanning the gap. The CDR3 has 16 amino acids. Germline values: CDR1 LGHNA, CDR2 YSLEER. The CDR3 nucleotides read TGCGCCAGCAGCCAAGTAATGCTGAGCTCCTACAATGAGCAGTTCTTC. It is translated as CASSQVMLSSYNEQFF.

The chain recombines TRBV5-6 with TRBJ1-6; 8 bases map to TRBD1. Looked up from germline, CDR1 is SGHDT and CDR2 is YYEEEE. CDR3 size: 15 residues. V trimming: 3 bases; J trimming: 7 bases; junction bases outside the gene matches: 6. As DNA, the CDR3 is TGTGCCAGCAGCTCTACAGGGGGTTTGAATTCACCCCTCCACTTT. Protein product: CASSSTGGLNSPLHF. The full variable domain, in which reference TRBV5-6 and TRBJ1-6 provide the parts outside the CDR3, is DAGVTQSPTHLIKTRGQQVTLRCSPKSGHDTVSWYQQALGQGPQFIFQYYEEEERQRGNFPDRFSGHQFPNYSSELNVNALLLGDSALYLCASSSTGGLNSPLHFGNGTRLTVT.

This rearrangement joins TRBV5-4 to TRBJ1-2; TRBD1 matches at 8 bases. The CDR3 loop spans 13 amino acids. From germline, CDR1 is SGHNT and CDR2 YYREEE (reference sequence). V gave up 4 bases and J gave up 6 bases; unmatched junction bases: 5. CDR3 region: CASSGGQVHGYTF. CDR3 coding DNA: TGTGCCAGCAGCGGGGGACAGGTGCATGGCTACACCTTC.

In this sample, this clone turned up once. The chain combines TRBV9 with TRBJ2-2, with D tentatively TRBD2 (6 bases). The V and J ends lost 1 base and 4 bases respectively, with 14 bases between them. Germline-derived CDR1 and CDR2 are SGDLS and YYNGEE. The CDR3 consists of 16 residues. The CDR3: CASSVSPGVGTGELFF. The CDR3 region has the DNA TGTGCCAGCAGCGTAAGTCCGGGGGTTGGCACCGGGGAGCTGTTTTTT.

The chain carries TRBV7-3 and TRBJ2-5, with 10 bases that match TRBD1. Germline V gives CDR1 SGHTA, CDR2 FQGTGA. The CDR3 covers 14 residues. The V and J ends lost 3 bases and 6 bases, in that order; junction bases with no gene match: 4. CDR3 in DNA: TGTGCCAGCAGCTTGGGGACAGGGGTCCAGACCCAGTACTTC. It translates to CASSLGTGVQTQYF.

A note on this clone: The junction departs from the called germline gene at one end, perhaps through a read error. The chain has TRBV28 and TRBJ1-2; tentative D call: TRBD1 (6 bases). Germline CDR1 and CDR2: MDHEN and SYDVKM. This CDR3 contains 17 residues. CDR3 loop: CASSSIIPPRGTYDYTF. The CDR3 DNA reads as TGTGCCAGCAGTTCAATTATCCCCCCCAGGGGAACATATGACTACACCTTC.

This clone was observed a single time. V and J are TRBV7-9 and TRBJ2-7; 7 positions agree with TRBD1. Germline V CDR1 and CDR2: SEHNR, FQNEAQ (reference sequence). This CDR3 has 15 amino acids. V was clipped by 5 bases and J by 1 base; unmatched bases: 8. CDR3 amino acids: CASSPAQGWSYEQYF. The DNA for the CDR3 is TGTGCCAGCAGCCCCGCACAGGGGTGGTCCTACGAGCAGTACTTC.

The rearrangement uses TRBV6-4 and TRBJ2-3; TRBD2 matches at 11 bases. Per germline, CDR1 MRHNA and CDR2 SNTAGT. The CDR3 contains 15 residues. V gave up 6 bases and J gave up 6 bases; unmatched junction bases: 8. The CDR3 loop reads CASSKTSGIGDTQYF. The CDR3 region has the DNA TGTGCCAGCAGCAAGACTAGCGGGATTGGGGATACGCAGTATTTT.

The rearrangement links TRBV15 to TRBJ2-1; D may be TRBD1 (6 bases). Trimming left V 5 bases short and J 4 bases short, with 18 bases between. This CDR3 is built from 16 residues. Germline CDR1 is LNHNV and CDR2 is YYDKDF (reference sequence). The CDR3 protein is CATSPHGTRSYNEQFF. The CDR3 nucleotides read TGTGCCACCAGCCCACACGGGACACGGTCTTACAATGAGCAGTTCTTC.

The V and J genes are TRBV19 and TRBJ2-1; 11 nucleotides match TRBD2. CDR3 size: 16 residues. Trimming at V came to 5 bases and at J to 3 bases, leaving 6 bases not matched to a gene. Germline CDR1 reads LNHDA; CDR2 reads SQIVND (reference sequence). CDR3 in amino acids: CASSPRLAGNYNEQFF. CDR3 nucleotide sequence: TGTGCCAGTAGTCCTAGACTAGCGGGAAACTACAATGAGCAGTTCTTC.

This clone was observed once. This chain joins TRBV29-1 and TRBJ1-2; D unclear. Germline V gene lookup returns CDR1 SQVTM and CDR2 ANQGSEA. The CDR3 has 11 amino acids. Trimming shortened V by 3 bases and J by 7 bases, and 9 bases separated the two germline ends. CDR3 DNA sequence: TGCAGCGTTGAGGCTCAAAGTGGCTACACCTTC. Residues: CSVEAQSGYTF.

This chain links TRBV30 with TRBJ2-6; TRBD2 aligns across 9 bases. Germline V gene data show CDR1 as GTSNPN and CDR2 as SVGIG (reference sequence). The CDR3 totals 16 residues. V was clipped by 6 bases and J by 0 bases; unmatched bases: 6. The CDR3 bases are TGTGCCTGCCCCCCTAGCGGGGACTCTGGGGCCAACGTCCTGACTTTC. Amino acids: CACPPSGDSGANVLTF. The whole variable domain, filled in from reference TRBV30 and TRBJ2-6, reads SQTIHQWPATLVQPVGSPLSLECTVEGTSNPNLYWYRQAAGRGLQLLFYSVGIGQISSEVPQNLSASRPQDRQFILSSKKLLLSDSGFYLCACPPSGDSGANVLTFGAGSRLTVL.

CDR3 protein: CASSRTEGYGYTF. CDR3 bases: TGTGCCAGCAGCCGGACAGAGGGCTATGGCTACACCTTC. V is TRBV7-9 and J is TRBJ1-2, with D perhaps matching TRBD1 (6 bases). The germline V gene has CDR1 SEHNR and CDR2 FQNEAQ (reference sequence). Between the trimmed V and J ends, which lost 5 bases and 4 bases, there was a span of 11 bases. The CDR3 length is 13 residues.